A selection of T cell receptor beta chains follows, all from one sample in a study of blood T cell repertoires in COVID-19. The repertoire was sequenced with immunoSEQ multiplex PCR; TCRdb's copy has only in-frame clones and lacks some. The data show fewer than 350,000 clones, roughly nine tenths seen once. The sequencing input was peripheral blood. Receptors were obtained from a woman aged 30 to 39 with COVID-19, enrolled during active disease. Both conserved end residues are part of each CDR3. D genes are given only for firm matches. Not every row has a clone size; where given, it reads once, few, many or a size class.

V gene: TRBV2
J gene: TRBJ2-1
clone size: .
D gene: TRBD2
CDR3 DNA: TGTGCCAGCAGTGCACTAGCGGACCGTCTTAATGAGCAGTTCTTC
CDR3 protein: CASSALADRLNEQFF

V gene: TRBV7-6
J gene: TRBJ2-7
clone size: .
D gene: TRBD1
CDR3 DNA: TGTGCCAGCAGCAGGGACAGGAGCTCCTACGAGCAGTACTTC
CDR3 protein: CASSRDRSSYEQYF

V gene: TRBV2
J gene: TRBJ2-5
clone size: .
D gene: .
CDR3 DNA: TGTGCCAGCAGCGCAATACAGGGAACGCAAGAGACCCAGTACTTC
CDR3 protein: CASSAIQGTQETQYF

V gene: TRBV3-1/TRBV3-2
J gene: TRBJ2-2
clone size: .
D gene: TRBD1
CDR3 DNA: TGTGCCAGCAGCCCCCCCCAGACAGGGCGGGCCGGGGAGCTGTTTTTT
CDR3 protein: CASSPPQTGRAGELFF

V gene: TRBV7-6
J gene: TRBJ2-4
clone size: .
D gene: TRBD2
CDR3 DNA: TGTGCCAGCAGCTTACTAGCGGGGTTTTCGGCCAAAAACATTCAGTACTTC
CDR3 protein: CASSLLAGFSAKNIQYF

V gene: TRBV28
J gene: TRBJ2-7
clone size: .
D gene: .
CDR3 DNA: TGTGCCAGCAGTTTCCGCGGTGGAAGGAGCTCCTACGAGCAGTACTTC
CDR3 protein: CASSFRGGRSSYEQYF

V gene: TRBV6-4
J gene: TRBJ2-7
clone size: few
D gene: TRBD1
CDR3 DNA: TGTGCCAGCAGTGAGGACAGGGGCTACGAGCAGTACTTC
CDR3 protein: CASSEDRGYEQYF

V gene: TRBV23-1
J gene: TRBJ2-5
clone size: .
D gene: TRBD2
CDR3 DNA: TGCGCCAGCAGATGGGACTACCGAACTCTTGAGACCCAGTACTTC
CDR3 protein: CASRWDYRTLETQYF

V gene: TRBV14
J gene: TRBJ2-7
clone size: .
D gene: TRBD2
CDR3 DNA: TGTGCCAGCAGCCGGACTAGCGGGGGGAAGCAGTACTTC
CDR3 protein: CASSRTSGGKQYF

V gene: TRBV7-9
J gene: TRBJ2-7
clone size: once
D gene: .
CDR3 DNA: TGTGCCAGCAGCTTATGGCGGCAGGGGTCGCGCGAGCAGTACTTC
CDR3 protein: CASSLWRQGSREQYF

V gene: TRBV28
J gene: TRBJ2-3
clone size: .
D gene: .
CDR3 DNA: TGTGCCAGCAGTTCCGGACAGTCGAGCACAGATACGCAGTATTTT
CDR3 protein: CASSSGQSSTDTQYF

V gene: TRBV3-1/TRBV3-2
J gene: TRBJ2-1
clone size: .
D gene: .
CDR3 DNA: TGTGCCAGCAGCCAAGACTATGAACCTAACAATGAGCAGTTCTTC
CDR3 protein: CASSQDYEPNNEQFF

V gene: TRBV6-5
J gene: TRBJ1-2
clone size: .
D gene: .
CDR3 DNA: TGTGCCAGCAGTTATACGGTGTCTTTTGGTGGCTACACCTTC
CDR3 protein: CASSYTVSFGGYTF

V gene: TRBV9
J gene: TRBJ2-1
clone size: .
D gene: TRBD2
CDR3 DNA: TGTGCCAGCAGCTTCACGACGGTTAGCGGGGGGGCTGGGACTGAGCAGTTCTTC
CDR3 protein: CASSFTTVSGGAGTEQFF

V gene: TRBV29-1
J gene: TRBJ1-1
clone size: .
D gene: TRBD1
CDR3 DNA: TGCAGCGCCGAAACAGGGGCCTTGAACACTGAAGCTTTCTTT
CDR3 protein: CSAETGALNTEAFF

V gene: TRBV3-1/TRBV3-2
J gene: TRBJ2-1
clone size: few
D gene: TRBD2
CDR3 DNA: TGTGCCAGCAGCCTAGCGGGGGCCTCCTACAATGAGCAGTTCTTC
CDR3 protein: CASSLAGASYNEQFF

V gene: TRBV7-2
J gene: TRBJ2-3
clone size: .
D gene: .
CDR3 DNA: TGTGCCAGCAGCCCGTCCTCTCTTAGTTCCACAGATACGCAGTATTTT
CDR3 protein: CASSPSSLSSTDTQYF

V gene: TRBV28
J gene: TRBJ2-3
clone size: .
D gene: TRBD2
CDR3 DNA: TGTGCCAGCAGCCCTAGACTAGCCTACACAGATACGCAGTATTTT
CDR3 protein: CASSPRLAYTDTQYF

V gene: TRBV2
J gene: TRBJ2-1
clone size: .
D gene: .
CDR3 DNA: TGTGCCAGCAGTGAATTCCTTTTTAACAATGAGCAGTTCTTC
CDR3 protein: CASSEFLFNNEQFF

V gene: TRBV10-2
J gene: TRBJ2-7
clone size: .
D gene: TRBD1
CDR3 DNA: TGCGCCAGCAGTGAGTCCGAGACAGGGGGCTACGAGCAGTACTTC
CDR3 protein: CASSESETGGYEQYF

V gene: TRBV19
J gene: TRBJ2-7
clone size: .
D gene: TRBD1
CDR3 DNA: TGTGCCAGTAGTACAAACAGGGGGAGGTCCTACGAGCAGTACTTC
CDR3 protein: CASSTNRGRSYEQYF

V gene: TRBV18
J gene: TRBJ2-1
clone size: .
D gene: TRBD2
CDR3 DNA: TGTGCCAGCTCACCACAGACTAGCGGGCGACTTAATGAGCAGTTCTTC
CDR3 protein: CASSPQTSGRLNEQFF

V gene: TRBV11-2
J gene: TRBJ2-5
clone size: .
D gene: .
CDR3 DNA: TGTGCCAGCAGCTTATTGGGGGGAGAGACCCAGTACTTC
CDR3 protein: CASSLLGGETQYF

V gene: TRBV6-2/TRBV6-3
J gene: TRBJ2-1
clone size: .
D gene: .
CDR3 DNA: TGTGCCAGCAGCCAGACTAGTTACTACAATGAGCAGTTCTTC
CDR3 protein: CASSQTSYYNEQFF

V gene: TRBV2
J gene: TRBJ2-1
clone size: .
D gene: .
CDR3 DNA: TGTGCCAGCAGCTTCGACAGAAACTCCTACAATGAGCAGTTCTTC
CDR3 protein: CASSFDRNSYNEQFF

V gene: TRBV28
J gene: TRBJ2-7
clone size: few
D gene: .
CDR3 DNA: TGTGCCAGCAGTTTAGGAGCCACCACCTACGAGCAGTACTTC
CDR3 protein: CASSLGATTYEQYF

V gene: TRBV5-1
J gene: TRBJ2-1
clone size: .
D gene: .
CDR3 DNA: TGCGCCAGCAGCTTGGGCAGCGTTGCCTACAATGAGCAGTTCTTC
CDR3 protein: CASSLGSVAYNEQFF

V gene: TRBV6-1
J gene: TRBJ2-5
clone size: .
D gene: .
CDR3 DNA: TGTGCCAGCAGTGAACCCGGGATCCGGCTGGGAGAGACCCAGTACTTC
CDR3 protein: CASSEPGIRLGETQYF

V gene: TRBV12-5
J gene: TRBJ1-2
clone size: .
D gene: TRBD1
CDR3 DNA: TGTGCTAGTGGTTCCCGGACAGGGGATAACTATGGCTACACCTTC
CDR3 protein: CASGSRTGDNYGYTF

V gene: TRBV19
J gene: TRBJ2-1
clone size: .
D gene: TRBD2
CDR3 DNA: TGTGCCAGTAGTTCGCTAGCGGAAAAAGGAGGTGACTACAATGAGCAGTTCTTC
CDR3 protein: CASSSLAEKGGDYNEQFF

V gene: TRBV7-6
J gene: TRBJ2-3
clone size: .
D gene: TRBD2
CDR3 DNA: TGTGCCAGCAGCTTAGCCGGGCTAGCGGGGGGGCCAGCAGATACGCAGTATTTT
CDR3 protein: CASSLAGLAGGPADTQYF

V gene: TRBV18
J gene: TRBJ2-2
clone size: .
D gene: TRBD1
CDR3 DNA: TGTGCCAGCTCACCAGCCGGGACAGGGAGACCTTTCGAAACCGGGGAGCTGTTTTTT
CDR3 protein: CASSPAGTGRPFETGELFF

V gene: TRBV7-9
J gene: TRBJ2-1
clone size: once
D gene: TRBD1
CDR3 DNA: TGTGCCAGCAGCTCGTGGGGACAGGGCTCGTACAATGAGCAGTTCTTC
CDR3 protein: CASSSWGQGSYNEQFF

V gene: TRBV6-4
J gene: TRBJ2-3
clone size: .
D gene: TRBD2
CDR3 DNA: TGTGCCAGCAGCCCGCAGGGAGGGGTGACAGATACGCAGTATTTT
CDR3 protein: CASSPQGGVTDTQYF

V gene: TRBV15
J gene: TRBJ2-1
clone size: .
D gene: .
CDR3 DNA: TGTGCCACCAGCGATCCCCTCAGGGCGAGTGAGCAGTTCTTC
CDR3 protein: CATSDPLRASEQFF

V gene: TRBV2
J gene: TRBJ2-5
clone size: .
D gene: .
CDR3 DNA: TGTGCCAGCAGTGACAACTCCGACAGATGGGAGACCCAGTACTTC
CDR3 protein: CASSDNSDRWETQYF

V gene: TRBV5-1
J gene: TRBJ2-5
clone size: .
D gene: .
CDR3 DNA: TGCGCCAGCAGCCCGGGGGTCGGGTACCAAGAGACCCAGTACTTC
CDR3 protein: CASSPGVGYQETQYF

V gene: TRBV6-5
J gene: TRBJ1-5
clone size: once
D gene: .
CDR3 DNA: TGTGCCACCGCCCGGAGCAATCAGCCCCAGCATTTT
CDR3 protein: CATARSNQPQHF

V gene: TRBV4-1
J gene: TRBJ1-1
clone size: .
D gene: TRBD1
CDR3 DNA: TGCGCCAGCATCCGGACAGGGGGCACTGAAGCTTTCTTT
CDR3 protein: CASIRTGGTEAFF

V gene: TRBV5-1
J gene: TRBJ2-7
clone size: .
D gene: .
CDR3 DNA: TGCGCCAGCAGCGGCCGGGACTCCAACGAGCAGTACTTC
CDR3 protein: CASSGRDSNEQYF

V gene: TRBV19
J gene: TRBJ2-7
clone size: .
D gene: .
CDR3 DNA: TGTGCCAGTAGTATCGGCCCGGGGGACGACGAGCAGTACTTC
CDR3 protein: CASSIGPGDDEQYF

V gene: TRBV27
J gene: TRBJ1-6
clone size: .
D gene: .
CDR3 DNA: TGTGCCAGCAGGACGACAGTTAACTCACCCCTCCACTTT
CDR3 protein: CASRTTVNSPLHF

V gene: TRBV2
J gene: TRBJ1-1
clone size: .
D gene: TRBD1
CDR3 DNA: TGTGCCAGCAGGCCCCGATCCGGGACAGCAAACACTGAAGCTTTCTTT
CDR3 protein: CASRPRSGTANTEAFF

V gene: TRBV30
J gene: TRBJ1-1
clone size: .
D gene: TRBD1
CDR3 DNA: TGTGCCTGGAGTGCCCGGCGGATCGGACAGGGGGCGCGGGGCACTGAAGCTTTCTTT
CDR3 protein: CAWSARRIGQGARGTEAFF

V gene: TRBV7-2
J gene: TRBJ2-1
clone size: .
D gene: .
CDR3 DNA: TGTGCCAGCAGCTTAGGGGGGGGCCCCAGGCAGTTCTTC
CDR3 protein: CASSLGGGPRQFF

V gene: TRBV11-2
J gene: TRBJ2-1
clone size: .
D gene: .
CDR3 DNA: TGTGCCAGCAGCTTAGATTGGGGCAGCTCCTACAATGAGCAGTTCTTC
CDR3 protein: CASSLDWGSSYNEQFF

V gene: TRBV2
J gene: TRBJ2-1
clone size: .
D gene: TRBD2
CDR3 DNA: TGTGCCAGCGGCCTGTTGAGCGGGGTATACAATGAGCAGTTCTTC
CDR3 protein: CASGLLSGVYNEQFF

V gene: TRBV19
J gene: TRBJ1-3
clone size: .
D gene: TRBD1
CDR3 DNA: TGTGCCAGTAGTAGAGGGGGCCCTCACTCTGGAAACACCATATATTTT
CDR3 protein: CASSRGGPHSGNTIYF

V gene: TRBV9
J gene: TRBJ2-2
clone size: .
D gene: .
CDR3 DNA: TGTGCCAGCAGCCCAACACGTATCCGGGAGCTGTTTTTT
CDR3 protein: CASSPTRIRELFF

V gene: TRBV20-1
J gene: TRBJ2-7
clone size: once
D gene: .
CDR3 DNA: TGCAGTGCTAGTCTGACGGCGGGGGCGCTGGACGAGCAGTACTTC
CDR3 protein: CSASLTAGALDEQYF

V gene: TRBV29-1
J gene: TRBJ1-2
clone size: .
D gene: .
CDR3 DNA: TGCAGCGTTGACGGACTGGCGGGCTATGGCTACACCTTC
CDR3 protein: CSVDGLAGYGYTF

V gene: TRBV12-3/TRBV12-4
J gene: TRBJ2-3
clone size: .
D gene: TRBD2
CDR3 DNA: TGTGCCAGCAGTCCCTCGGGACTACACGCGCAGTATTTT
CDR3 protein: CASSPSGLHAQYF

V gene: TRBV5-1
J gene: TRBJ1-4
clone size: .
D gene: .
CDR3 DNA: TGCGCCAGCAGCTTGGGGGGGCTGGATAATGAAAAACTGTTTTTT
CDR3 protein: CASSLGGLDNEKLFF

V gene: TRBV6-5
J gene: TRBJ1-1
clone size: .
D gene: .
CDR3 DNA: TGTGCCAGCAGGGGAGATAGTTGGGGGGACACTGAAGCTTTCTTT
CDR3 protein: CASRGDSWGDTEAFF

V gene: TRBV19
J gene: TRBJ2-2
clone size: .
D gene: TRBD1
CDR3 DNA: TGTGCCAGTAACACTGACAGGGTACGCGGGGAGCTGTTTTTT
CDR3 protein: CASNTDRVRGELFF

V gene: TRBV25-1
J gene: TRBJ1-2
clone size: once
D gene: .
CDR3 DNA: TGTGCCAGCAGTCCATCTAGGGGTAATCGGGACTATGGCTACACCTTC
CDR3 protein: CASSPSRGNRDYGYTF